This T cell receptor (beta chain) was identified in a study of OX40 agonist ivuxolimab in advanced cancers. Profiled with immunoSEQ multiplex PCR; TCRdb holds only in-frame clones, not every one. The sample has several thousand clones, around 68% seen once. V was pared by 5 bases and J by 3 bases, with 14 bases between. Germline V gives CDR1 SGHAT, CDR2 FQNNGV. This CDR3 is built from 15 residues. The rearrangement uses TRBV11-2 and TRBJ2-1; either TRBD1 or TRBD2 may fit D (5 bases each). This receptor was taken from an adult with an advanced solid tumor such as melanoma, head and neck, liver or kidney cancer. The sequences come from CD4+ or CD8+ T cells sorted from blood, collected in a trial of the OX40 agonist ivuxolimab. CDR3 sequence: CASSLPGAFYNEQFF. In DNA, the CDR3 is TGTGCCAGCAGCCTCCCCGGGGCCTTCTACAATGAGCAGTTCTTC.